Sequencing of this T cell receptor beta chain was carried out in a study of shared clonotypes between healthy human individuals. Study-level background: A donor's plate count was three for CD4 naive and three for CD4 memory; CD8 naive had two and CD8 memory one.

TCRdb's copy holds only in-frame clones and misses some; the assay was immunoSEQ multiplex PCR. Of about 520,000 clones in the sample, 95% to 97% are singletons; the top ten hold about 0.068%. Of note for this clone: Its antigen is not identified.

V lost 3 bases to trimming and J lost 6 bases; unmatched junction nucleotides: 7. The germline CDR1 and CDR2 sequences are MNHEY and SMNVEV (reference sequence). This CDR3 is built from 14 residues. Study conclusions and caveats: Clonotypes that were shared across a handful of donors made up 4% to 6% of naive CD4 clonotypes.

The J gene is TRBJ2-7, the V gene TRBV27; 8 nucleotides align to TRBD2. The material sequenced was naive CD4+ T cells sorted from blood. Noted subset: CD45RA+ positively selected. This sequence was found in a woman aged 30 to 39 in good health. The CDR3 DNA is TGTGCCAGCAGTTTTCTTGGACTAGCATCCGAGCAGTACTTC. As protein: CASSFLGLASEQYF.